The source of this TCR beta chain is a study of CD8 T cells in ankylosing spondylitis. Study outcomes and limitations: Disease-associated clones were CD8+ and fairly uncommon in peripheral blood. Existing reports had already noted some motif variants in reactive arthritis synovial fluid and blood. Blood of patients with ankylosing spondylitis appeared to be characterized by a TCR beta motif of about 8 highly homologous variants. It was reported that disease-linked clones were significantly enriched in matched ankylosing spondylitis synovial fluid.

CDR1 and CDR2 from the germline V gene are SGHRS and YFSETQ. This CDR3 has 14 residues. V dropped 4 bases and J dropped 2 bases, with 11 bases sitting between them. One entry per CDR3 protein, called by TCRdb with MiXCR from the 5' RACE reads. The repertoire holds 200,000 to 250,000 distinct CDR3 sequences, with roughly 24% as singletons. This clonotype showed up many times. Its matching antigen is unknown. Sequences were obtained from blood, either unsorted or a sorted T cell fraction (not recorded which). J is TRBJ2-3 and V is TRBV5-1; D is uncertain. This TCR derives from a male donor with ankylosing spondylitis or in good health (not recorded which). CDR3 sequence reads: CASSDGEFTDTQYF. The CDR3 DNA sequence: TGCGCCAGCAGCGATGGAGAATTCACAGATACGCAGTATTTT.